The sequence of this TCR beta chain was determined in a study of blood T cells in healthy people across ages. The CDR3 runs 15 residues. Germline V lookup: CDR1 SGHAT, CDR2 FQNNGV. A second PCR of roughly 7 to 11 cycles used a sample-barcoded 5' primer and a J-beta primer mix. In TCRdb, the 5' RACE reads were re-called with MiXCR into one record per CDR3 protein. The table lists more than 500,000 distinct CDR3 sequences, roughly a quarter of them singletons. The sample also formed part of further work on T cells of mothers and their children.

The clonotype originates from a boy aged 2 to 10 in good health. The V gene is TRBV11-2, the J gene TRBJ2-5; D is undetermined. The closer fit of TRBJ2-1 to the DNA end suggests the J call may be wrong. Sequencing input: blood. The DNA for the CDR3 is TGTGCCAGCAGCTCCCCAGCATGGCGGCTTAATGAGCAGTTCTTC. Translation gives CASSSPAWRLNEQFF.